The 13 T cell receptor beta chains given below trace back to one sample, sequenced in a study of blood T cell dynamics during melanoma immunotherapy. Repertoires were generated with immunoSEQ multiplex PCR, while TCRdb's copy carries only in-frame clones and drops some. Here the sample spans roughly 10,000 clones, about four fifths being singletons. This sample's time point: week 3, after first cycle of checkpoint inhibitor. The input for sequencing was blood, taken from a patient treated with checkpoint blockade. Receptor source: a human donor with melanoma.

The chain couples TRBV7-2 to TRBJ1-6; 9 bases line up with TRBD1. Unmatched junction bases numbered 9, after V lost 4 bases and J lost 11 bases. Germline lookup yields CDR1 SGHTA and CDR2 FQGNSA. The length of the CDR3 is 15 residues. CDR3 loop: CASSSRGTGLAPLHF. In DNA, the CDR3 is TGTGCCAGCAGCTCCCGTGGGACAGGGTTGGCACCCCTCCACTTT.

This sequence joins TRBV6-5 and TRBJ2-3, with 7 bases identical to TRBD1. The V segment lost 5 bases and the J segment 1 base; nucleotides outside the gene matches: 6. This CDR3 is 15 amino acids long. From germline, CDR1 is MNHEY and CDR2 SVGAGI. CDR3 nucleotide sequence: TGTGCCAGCAGTCCCCCGGGACAGCGCACAGATACGCAGTATTTT. Its protein is CASSPPGQRTDTQYF.

This clone was detected once. The V and J genes are TRBV19 and TRBJ2-1; 9 bases line up with TRBD2. The length of the CDR3 is 14 residues. CDR1 is LNHDA, CDR2 SQIVND, per germline (reference sequence). J gave up 6 bases and V 1 base, and 1 base lay outside the gene matches. This CDR3 reads CASSIGGGANEQFF. The CDR3 nucleotides are TGTGCCAGTAGTATAGGCGGGGGGGCCAATGAGCAGTTCTTC.

V gene TRBV11-2 combines with J gene TRBJ1-3, with 7 positions matching TRBD1. V lost 8 bases, J lost 0 bases, and 10 bases stayed unmatched. Germline V gives CDR1 SGHAT, CDR2 FQNNGV. The CDR3 has 16 amino acids. The DNA of the CDR3 is TGTGCCAGCTGTTACAGGGGTCGAAGCTCTGGAAACACCATATATTTT. It yields the protein CASCYRGRSSGNTIYF.

The chain has TRBV7-6 and TRBJ1-2; D unclear. The CDR3 runs to 16 residues. From germline, CDR1 is SGHVS and CDR2 FNYEAQ. Between the trimmed V and J ends, which lost 0 bases and 1 base, there was a span of 12 bases. CDR3 DNA: TGTGCCAGCAGCTTAGCCCGGGGAGGGAGTAACTATGGCTACACCTTC. This gives the protein CASSLARGGSNYGYTF.

This clone was seen just once. The genes are TRBV11-2 and TRBJ2-5; D perhaps matches TRBD1 (6 bases). With 5 bases removed from V and 5 bases from J, the gap between germline ends came to 12 bases. CDR1 and CDR2 from the germline V gene are SGHAT and FQNNGV. The CDR3 sequence is 13 residues long. CDR3: CASSAQGKETQYF. CDR3 bases: TGTGCCAGCAGCGCCCAGGGGAAGGAGACCCAGTACTTC.

J is TRBJ1-2 and V is TRBV9; tentative D call: TRBD1 (5 bases). Trimming cost V 4 bases and J 3 bases, with 7 bases left between them. Germline loops: CDR1 SGDLS, CDR2 YYNGEE. The CDR3 is 12 amino acids. The CDR3 sequence is CASSRGDYGYTF. CDR3 bases: TGTGCCAGCAGCAGGGGAGACTATGGCTACACCTTC.

This clone was seen only once. This sample includes further DNA sequences coding for the same CDR3. CDR3 amino acids: CASSRDRNTGELFF. In DNA, the CDR3 is TGTGCCAGCAGCCGCGACCGGAACACCGGGGAGCTGTTTTTT. The chain links TRBV7-2 to TRBJ2-2, with no clear D. Germline V CDR1 and CDR2: SGHTA, FQGNSA. V shed 5 bases and J shed 1 base, with 8 bases lying between them. The CDR3 runs 14 residues.

This clone was counted once. The rearrangement uses TRBV6-4 and TRBJ2-3, with D hard to call. Trimming cost V 3 bases and J 0 bases, with 4 bases left between them. The germline V gene has CDR1 MRHNA and CDR2 SNTAGT. The CDR3 runs 13 residues. CDR3 sequence: CASSERSTDTQYF. The CDR3 DNA follows: TGTGCCAGCAGTGAAAGGAGCACAGATACGCAGTATTTT.

The chain has TRBV5-1 and TRBJ2-3, with 11 bases aligning to TRBD2. V trimming: 4 bases; J trimming: 0 bases; junction bases outside the gene matches: 4. The CDR3 has 16 residues. Germline V lookup: CDR1 SGHRS, CDR2 YFSETQ. CDR3 protein: CASSVTSGISTDTQYF. CDR3 in DNA: TGCGCCAGCAGCGTGACTAGCGGGATTAGCACAGATACGCAGTATTTT.

This clone was picked up one time. V is TRBV13 and J is TRBJ1-1; D is unresolved. The V gene's germline CDR1 is PRHDT and CDR2 FYEKMQ (reference sequence). Trimming removed 0 bases from V and 3 bases from J, with 8 bases in between. The CDR3 spans 14 residues. The CDR3 DNA sequence: TGTGCCAGCAGCTTAGGAGGTGGGGACACTGAAGCTTTCTTT. Translated: CASSLGGGDTEAFF. Drawing the rest from reference TRBV13 and TRBJ1-1, the complete variable domain is AAGVIQSPRHLIKEKRETATLKCYPIPRHDTVYWYQQGPGQDPQFLISFYEKMQSDKGSIPDRFSAQQFSDYHSELNMSSLELGDSALYFCASSLGGGDTEAFFGQGTRLTVV.

The chain combines TRBV11-1 with TRBJ2-2; 7 bases match TRBD1. CDR3 length: 15 residues. The V gene end was trimmed by 1 base and the J gene end by 5 bases; junction bases not matched to a gene: 4. Germline CDR1 is SGHAT and CDR2 is FQDESV (reference sequence). For the CDR3, the DNA is TGTGCCAGCAGCTTAGGACAGGGAAGAACCGGGGAGCTGTTTTTT. Amino acids: CASSLGQGRTGELFF.

V gene TRBV9 combines with J gene TRBJ2-5; 9 positions agree with TRBD2. Looked up from germline, CDR1 is SGDLS and CDR2 is YYNGEE. Germline trimming cut 0 bases from V and 9 bases from J; bases unmatched to any gene: 9. The length of the CDR3 is 15 residues. The CDR3 region has the DNA TGTGCCAGCAGCGTAGGTCTAGCGGGGTCCGCGGCCCAGTACTTC. Translating it yields CASSVGLAGSAAQYF.